This T cell receptor beta chain comes out of a study of cytomegalovirus exposure and HLA in healthy donors. Looking at the study overall: There were 350 to 450 genotyped donors. Of these, roughly 86% fell in the genetic ancestry cluster associated with self-reported Caucasian donors. Points from the study as a whole: Sequencing depth across donors, presence/absence analyses assumed, was roughly uniform. Most subjects had HLA-A and HLA-B alleles reportedly predicted accurately by TCR beta sequences. As immune exposure information, only CMV serostatus was available.

PCR involved 60 Vbeta and 13 Jbeta primers. Some clones are missing from TCRdb's copy, which holds only in-frame ones; the method was immunoSEQ multiplex PCR. The sample shows 150,000 to 200,000 clones, 60% to 85% of them seen only once. CDR3 length: 16 residues. The V gene's germline CDR1 is SEHNR and CDR2 FQNEAQ (reference sequence). V lost 2 bases to trimming and J lost 0 bases; unmatched junction nucleotides: 3. About this clone itself: What it binds is unknown.

The chain employs TRBV7-9 and TRBJ2-3; TRBD2 matches at 9 bases. The TCR was taken from a woman aged 40-49 years in good health and CMV-seronegative. Sequencing input: PBMCs. The CDR3 loop reads CASSLRLADSTDTQYF. CDR3 sequence (DNA): TGTGCCAGCAGCTTACGACTAGCGGATAGCACAGATACGCAGTATTTT.